This T cell receptor beta chain was identified during a study of T-cell reconstitution after alpha-beta-depleted transplantation in children. Findings of the study overall: T-cell numbers and diversity, one year after transplant, stemmed largely from T cells that were newly produced.

Germline loops: CDR1 KGHDR, CDR2 SFDVKD. Trimming left V 6 bases short and J 4 bases short, with 8 bases between. This CDR3 spans 13 amino acids. Concerning this clonotype: The antigen is unknown.

Unique molecular identifiers were built into the TCRbeta library. Via MiXCR, TCRdb re-called the PCR reads, giving one row per CDR3 protein. The sample comprises about 77,000 distinct CDR3 sequences, about a sixth of which are singletons, and about 51% rests with the top ten. The chain joins TRBV24-1 to TRBJ2-2; D unresolved. The receptor was isolated from a male patient between 2 and 15 years old who had a stem cell transplant for acute lymphoblastic leukemia, so the T cells may come from the graft donor. The specimen comprised PBMCs, mostly from graft donor cells, sampled 360 days after TCRalphabeta/CD19-depleted stem cell transplant. The CDR3 bases are TGTGCCACCAGTTGGGGTAGCACCGGGGAGCTGTTTTTT. Residues: CATSWGSTGELFF.